The 17 T cell receptor beta chains reported below all come from one sample, sequenced in a study of T cell repertoires in cytomegalovirus infection. TCRdb independently ran MiXCR on the reads; one entry per CDR3 protein. Among roughly 860,000 distinct CDR3 sequences listed, over 25% were seen once. These receptors lack a known antigen. Sequenced here: cultured CD8+ T cells from PBMCs, sampled from culture after CMV antigen stimulation. The source is a human donor in good health (CMV status not recorded). Some clones in this sample may be carry-over from other donors' samples.

This clonotype showed up just once. The V and J genes are TRBV27 and TRBJ1-6, with D hard to call. Germline V gene data show CDR1 as MNHEY and CDR2 as SMNVEV (reference sequence). Trimming took 10 bases from V and 1 from J, leaving 14 bases between them. This CDR3 contains 15 residues. The CDR3 bases are TGTGCCAACCGGGGAGGGCTTTCCTATAATTCACCCCTCCACTTT. It codes for CANRGGLSYNSPLHF.

There are a few counts of this clonotype. The V call is TRBV9, the J call TRBJ2-3; a weak D match, TRBD1 (5 bases). The germline V gene encodes CDR1 SGDLS and CDR2 YYNGEE. V gave up 0 bases and J gave up 2 bases, with 10 bases separating them. The CDR3 consists of 15 residues. The CDR3 nucleotides read TGTGCCAGCAGCGTAGCTTTCAGGGTCACAGATACGCAGTATTTT. It specifies CASSVAFRVTDTQYF.

This clonotype was counted ten times or more. The chain uses TRBV7-2 and TRBJ2-7; no clear D gene. CDR3 length equals 14 residues. Trimming shortened V by 0 bases and J by 2 bases, and 8 bases separated the two germline ends. Looked up from germline, CDR1 is SGHTA and CDR2 is FQGNSA. The CDR3 region is CASSLAPVTYEQYF. CDR3 in DNA: TGTGCCAGCAGCTTAGCACCGGTTACCTACGAGCAGTACTTC.

The J gene is TRBJ2-1, the V gene TRBV12-3 or TRBV12-4; D gene unclear. Trimming stripped 3 bases from V and 8 bases from J, with 5 bases between. This CDR3 comprises 11 residues. CDR3 protein: CASSFEHEQFF. The CDR3 DNA follows: TGTGCCAGCAGTTTCGAGCATGAGCAGTTCTTC.

V and J are TRBV12-5 and TRBJ2-7; D remains ambiguous. The CDR3 consists of 12 residues. Trimming pared 4 bases from V and 5 bases from J, leaving 9 bases between. Germline-derived CDR1 and CDR2 are LGHNT and FRNRAP. The CDR3: CASGSGSHEQYF. In DNA, the CDR3 is TGTGCTAGTGGTTCTGGTAGTCACGAGCAGTACTTC.

The chain combines TRBV6-6 with TRBJ1-5, with D tentatively TRBD1 (5 bases). The germline V gene encodes CDR1 MNHNY and CDR2 SVGAGI (reference sequence). CDR3 size: 14 residues. V lost 3 bases to trimming and J lost 5 bases, with 11 bases between them. The CDR3 DNA sequence: TGTGCCAGCAGTTATCGACAGAGAGATCAGCCCCAGCATTTT. As protein: CASSYRQRDQPQHF.

Comment on this clonotype: The junction differs from germline at one of its ends, possibly a read error. The chain carries TRBV7-9 and TRBJ2-1; D call uncertain. There are 14 residues in the CDR3. The germline CDR1 and CDR2 sequences are SEHNR and FQNEAQ (reference sequence). The CDR3 loop is CANSLVGLSNEQFF. DNA for the CDR3: TGTGCCAACAGCTTAGTCGGGCTGAGCAATGAGCAGTTCTTC.

This clonotype was seen a few times. V gene TRBV6-2 or TRBV6-3 combines with J gene TRBJ1-6; possible D gene TRBD1, 5 bases. CDR1 is MNHEY, CDR2 SVGEGT, per germline. The CDR3 has 18 residues. Trimming took off 1 base at V and 0 bases at J, with 13 bases between the two ends. CDR3 nucleotide sequence: TGTGCCAGCAGTTACTTCGGGGACCGGGCCTCCTATAATTCACCCCTCCACTTT. This encodes CASSYFGDRASYNSPLHF.

This clonotype was counted between two and nine times. This chain links TRBV7-6 with TRBJ2-3, with D possibly being TRBD2 (5 bases). This CDR3 is built from 14 residues. Trimming left V 4 bases short and J 1 base short, with 9 bases between. The V gene's germline CDR1 is SGHVS and CDR2 FNYEAQ. The chain's CDR3 is CASSYRTGTDTQYF. The CDR3 bases are TGTGCCAGCAGCTATCGGACTGGCACAGATACGCAGTATTTT.

In regard to this clonotype: At one end, the junction sequence differs from germline, possibly due to a read error. This sequence joins TRBV12-3 or TRBV12-4 and TRBJ2-1; 8 bases align to TRBD2. CDR3 length: 14 residues. CDR3 region: CASSVAGRSNEQFF. CDR3 nucleotide sequence: TGTGCCAGCAGTGTAGCGGGGAGGAGCAATGAGCAGTTCTTC.

CDR3 nucleotide sequence: TGCGCCAGCAGCCAAGAATGGACAGGGGTTTCACCCCTCCACTTT. It is translated as CASSQEWTGVSPLHF. V usage is TRBV4-3 and J usage is TRBJ1-6; 9 bases agree with TRBD1. Per germline, CDR1 LGHNA and CDR2 YSLEER. V lost 0 bases and J lost 9; bases outside the gene matches: 3. This CDR3 has 15 residues.

This clonotype appeared many times. The rearrangement uses TRBV7-8 and TRBJ2-3; D tentatively fits TRBD1 or TRBD2 (5 bases each). Trimming removed 5 bases from V and 5 bases from J, with 20 bases in between. Germline V CDR1 and CDR2: SGHVS, FQNEAQ. The length of the CDR3 is 16 residues. The CDR3 sequence: CASSPEGGAGVDTQYF. In nucleotides, the CDR3 is TGTGCCAGCAGCCCCGAAGGTGGGGCCGGGGTAGATACGCAGTATTTT. Combining the CDR3 with reference TRBV7-8 and TRBJ2-3 gives the whole variable domain GAGVSQSPRYKVAKRGQDVALRCDPISGHVSLFWYQQALGQGPEFLTYFQNEAQLDKSGLPSDRFFAERPEGSVSTLKIQRTQQEDSAVYLCASSPEGGAGVDTQYFGPGTRLTVL.

This clonotype has more than one count but fewer than ten. This chain links TRBV7-9 with TRBJ2-7; TRBD1 or TRBD2 may be the D gene (6 bases each). The V and J ends lost 0 bases and 3 bases respectively, with 27 bases between them. The CDR3 is 20 residues long. In germline, CDR1 is SEHNR, CDR2 FQNEAQ (reference sequence). The CDR3 sequence is CASSLARGPLGLAGNYEQYF. In nucleotides, the CDR3 is TGTGCCAGCAGCTTAGCCCGGGGGCCCCTGGGATTGGCGGGAAACTACGAGCAGTACTTC.

With respect to this clonotype: This may be a read error, as it is one base from a much larger clone. This sequence joins TRBV7-6 and TRBJ2-3, with TRBD2 as a possible D gene (5 bases). The CDR3 length is 14 residues. CDR1 SGHVS and CDR2 FNYEAQ come from the germline V gene. CDR3 in DNA: TGTGTCAGCAGCTTCCGGACGGGAATGGATACGCAGTATTTT. Translating gives CVSSFRTGMDTQYF.

The chain has TRBV27 and TRBJ1-1; D remains unclear. Germline CDR1 is MNHEY and CDR2 is SMNVEV (reference sequence). With 5 bases removed from V and 1 base from J, the gap between germline ends came to 14 bases. The CDR3 runs to 15 residues. The CDR3 spells CASSRSTLTNTEAFF. The CDR3 DNA reads TGTGCCAGCAGTCGTTCAACACTTACGAACACTGAAGCTTTCTTT.

V usage is TRBV12-3 or TRBV12-4 and J usage is TRBJ1-1, with D maybe TRBD1 (5 bases). The CDR3 extends over 15 amino acids. V was pared by 0 bases and J by 7 bases, with 15 bases between. The CDR3 protein is CASSLAPQDAYEAFF. In nucleotides, the CDR3 is TGTGCCAGCAGTTTAGCTCCACAGGATGCGTATGAAGCTTTCTTT.

The V and J genes are TRBV12-3 or TRBV12-4 and TRBJ1-3, with TRBD1 as a possible D gene (5 bases). The CDR3 is 15 amino acids. V gave up 8 bases and J gave up 0 bases, with 14 bases separating them. The CDR3 DNA is TGTGCCAGCGCGAGGTCAGGGAACTCTGGAAACACCATATATTTT. Translated, it gives CASARSGNSGNTIYF.